These T cell receptor beta chains were read from a single sample in a study of T cells after yellow fever vaccination. TCRdb re-called the 5' RACE reads through MiXCR, storing one row per CDR3 protein. The sample contains under 300,000 distinct CDR3 sequences, 6% to 8% of which appear only once. The sample was CD4+ T cells sorted from PBMCs, taken on the day of the yellow fever booster vaccination. The receptors here all came from a man aged 25-45 years who received the YFV17D yellow fever vaccine. The CDR3 runs from the conserved cysteine through the conserved F or W. A D gene is named only where the DNA matches it firmly. Not every row has a clone size; where given, it reads once, few, many or a size class.

v_call	j_call	d_call	clone_size	cdr3_aa	cdr3_nt
TRBV27	TRBJ2-1	NA	few	CASSFGRLWDHNEQFF	TGTGCCAGCAGTTTCGGGCGGCTCTGGGACCACAATGAGCAGTTCTTC
TRBV7-9	TRBJ2-1	TRBD2	NA	CASSPQASGVYNEQFF	TGTGCCAGCAGCCCTCAAGCTAGCGGAGTATACAATGAGCAGTTCTTC
TRBV20-1	TRBJ2-1	TRBD2	NA	CCAAAPGLASYNEQFF	TGCTGTGCCGCAGCGCCCGGACTAGCCTCCTACAATGAGCAGTTCTTC
TRBV30	TRBJ1-3	NA	NA	CARGGSGNTIYF	TGTGCCCGGGGGGGCTCTGGAAACACCATATATTTT
TRBV6-2/TRBV6-3	TRBJ1-2	TRBD1	NA	CASRDPGQGDYGYTF	TGTGCCAGCAGGGATCCGGGACAGGGGGACTATGGCTACACCTTC
TRBV9	TRBJ2-7	NA	NA	CASSVGQVRAEQYF	TGTGCCAGCAGCGTGGGACAAGTGAGGGCCGAGCAGTACTTC
TRBV20-1	TRBJ2-1	TRBD2	NA	CSARARLAENYNEQFF	TGCAGTGCTAGAGCCCGACTAGCGGAGAATTACAATGAGCAGTTCTTC
TRBV7-6	TRBJ2-1	NA	many	CASSGTSLSFNEQFF	TGTGCCAGCAGTGGTACTAGCCTTTCCTTCAATGAGCAGTTCTTC
TRBV5-1	TRBJ1-2	NA	NA	CASSGGMNYGYTF	TGCGCCAGCAGCGGGGGCATGAACTATGGCTACACCTTC
TRBV7-8	TRBJ2-1	NA	NA	CASSLLRGGNYNEQFF	TGTGCCAGCAGCTTACTCCGTGGTGGGAACTACAATGAGCAGTTCTTC
TRBV14	TRBJ2-4	NA	many	CASSQDLSGNIQYF	TGTGCCAGCAGCCAAGATCTGAGCGGAAACATTCAGTACTTC
TRBV5-1	TRBJ2-7	NA	NA	CASAPTAPTDEQYF	TGCGCCAGCGCGCCGACGGCTCCTACCGACGAGCAGTACTTC
TRBV5-1	TRBJ2-5	NA	many	CASSLAPGHRKETQYF	TGCGCCAGCAGCTTGGCACCGGGACACAGAAAAGAGACCCAGTACTTC
TRBV6-6	TRBJ2-3	NA	few	CASSSEQDTQYF	TGTGCCAGCAGTTCCGAACAAGATACGCAGTATTTT
TRBV21-1	TRBJ2-7	NA	NA	CASSTGRGGCKAQYF	TGTGCCAGCAGCACTGGGAGGGGGGGTTGCAAGGCGCAGTACTTC
TRBV24-1	TRBJ2-1	NA	few	CATSDLKVEQFF	TGTGCCACCAGTGATTTGAAGGTTGAGCAGTTCTTC
TRBV6-5	TRBJ1-2	TRBD1	many	CASSYLTGGYGYTF	TGTGCCAGCAGTTACCTGACAGGGGGATATGGCTACACCTTC